Reported below is one T cell receptor beta chain. The data belong to a study of blood T cell repertoires in COVID-19. Germline trimming cut 2 bases from V and 4 bases from J; bases unmatched to any gene: 8. Germline CDR1 reads SGHRS; CDR2 reads YFSETQ. The CDR3 consists of 17 residues. The method was immunoSEQ multiplex PCR; TCRdb's version includes in-frame clones alone and lacks a portion of them. The sample holds about 160,000 clones, roughly 80% seen once. Participant ages covered about 18 to 100 years across 24 US areas. This TCR came from a woman aged 40 to 50 with acute COVID-19. This chain connects TRBV5-1 to TRBJ2-2; 10 bases map to TRBD2. The sample consisted of PBMCs or T cells enriched from blood (not recorded which). The CDR3: CASSFPSGRFGTGELFF. The CDR3 bases are TGCGCCAGCAGCTTTCCTAGCGGGAGATTCGGCACCGGGGAGCTGTTTTTT.